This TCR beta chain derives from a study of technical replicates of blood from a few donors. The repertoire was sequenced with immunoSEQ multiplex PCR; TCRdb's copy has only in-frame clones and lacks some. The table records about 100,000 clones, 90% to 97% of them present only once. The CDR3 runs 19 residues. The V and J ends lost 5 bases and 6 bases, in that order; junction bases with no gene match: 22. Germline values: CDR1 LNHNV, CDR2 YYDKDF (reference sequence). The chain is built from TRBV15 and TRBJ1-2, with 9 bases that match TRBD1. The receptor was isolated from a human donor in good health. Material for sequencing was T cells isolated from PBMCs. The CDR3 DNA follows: TGTGCCACCAGCGGATCAGACATCGGGACAGGGATCCACCCTCATGGCTACACCTTC. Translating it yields CATSGSDIGTGIHPHGYTF. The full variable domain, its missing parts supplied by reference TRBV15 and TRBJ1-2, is DAMVIQNPRYQVTQFGKPVTLSCSQTLNHNVMYWYQQKSSQAPKLLFHYYDKDFNNEADTPDNFQSRRPNTSFCFLDIRSPGLGDTAMYLCATSGSDIGTGIHPHGYTFGSGTRLTVV.